Shown below are 25 T cell receptor beta chains from a single sample sequenced in a study of T cell responses to AZD1222 COVID-19 vaccine. The protocol was immunoSEQ multiplex PCR, while the TCRdb copy is restricted to in-frame clones and leaves out a portion. The table shows approximately 90,000 clones, with over 80% occurring only once. The sequencing here drew on peripheral blood, taken on day 0 of AZD1222 vaccination. These receptors were obtained from an adult in good health.

A single count supports this clone. The V call is TRBV2, the J call TRBJ1-1; 7 positions agree with TRBD1. This CDR3 comprises 14 residues. After removal of 8 bases from V and 0 bases from J, the junction contained 6 bases not matched to a gene. The V gene's germline CDR1 is SNHLY and CDR2 FYNNEI. CDR3 DNA: TGTGCCAGCCGTTTGGGACAGCTGAACACTGAAGCTTTCTTT. It specifies CASRLGQLNTEAFF.

The chain couples TRBV12-3 or TRBV12-4 to TRBJ2-7, with no clear D. This CDR3 is 11 amino acids long. V lost 10 bases and J 3 bases, leaving 10 bases between the germline ends. In nucleotides, the CDR3 is TGTGCCATCGGTCACCTCTACGAGCAGTACTTC. This translates into CAIGHLYEQYF.

The rearrangement joins TRBV27 to TRBJ2-3, with D uncertain. V lost 5 bases to trimming and J lost 10 bases, with 16 bases between them. Germline CDR1 is MNHEY and CDR2 is SMNVEV (reference sequence). The CDR3 extends over 13 amino acids. DNA of the CDR3: TGTGCCAGCAGTCGCAAACTTTCGGGTCCGCAGTATTTT. Its protein product is CASSRKLSGPQYF.

This chain joins TRBV21-1 and TRBJ2-4; TRBD2 is the table's D call and was not checked against the DNA. TRBV21-1 is given as a pseudogene. The CDR3 is 15 residues long. CDR3 region: CASSGGSGRINIQYF. Written as DNA, the CDR3 is TGTGCCAGCAGCGGAGGATCAGGACGGATAAACATTCAGTACTTC.

This clone was picked up one time. The chain combines TRBV11-2 with TRBJ2-5; D is uncertain. Trimming stripped 5 bases from V and 1 base from J, with 11 bases between. The germline V gene has CDR1 SGHAT and CDR2 FQNNGV. The CDR3 length is 14 residues. The CDR3 spells CASSPSRAQETQYF. For the CDR3, the DNA is TGTGCCAGCAGCCCAAGTAGGGCCCAAGAGACCCAGTACTTC.

The V call is TRBV28, the J call TRBJ1-6; tentative D call: TRBD1 (5 bases). Germline lookup yields CDR1 MDHEN and CDR2 SYDVKM. The CDR3 totals 16 residues. V lost 4 bases to trimming and J lost 7 bases, with 17 bases between them. The CDR3 region is CASSWGGGVLNSPLHF. CDR3 DNA sequence: TGTGCCAGCAGTTGGGGGGGAGGGGTCCTGAATTCACCCCTCCACTTT.

This chain links TRBV25-1 with TRBJ1-5; D call uncertain. The germline V gene encodes CDR1 MGHDK and CDR2 SYGVNS. V was pared by 9 bases and J by 0 bases, with 12 bases between. This CDR3 has 14 amino acids. The CDR3 is CARRPEDSNQPQHF. The CDR3 DNA is TGTGCCAGACGACCCGAGGATAGCAATCAGCCCCAGCATTTT.

CDR3 loop: CASSPPGQVGEAFF. CDR3 bases: TGTGCCAGCAGCCCCCCCGGACAGGTGGGTGAAGCTTTCTTT. The chain combines TRBV3-1 (or the pseudogene TRBV3-2) with TRBJ1-1; 7 bases align to TRBD1. The J segment lost 7 bases and the V segment lost 4 bases, leaving 9 bases of the junction unmatched. Germline assignment: CDR1 LGHDT and CDR2 YNNKEL (reference sequence). This CDR3 has 14 amino acids.

The chain has TRBV10-3 and TRBJ2-1; 10 bases line up with TRBD2. The CDR3 is 15 residues long. The trim removed 6 bases at V and 9 bases at J, leaving 11 bases unmatched. Germline-derived CDR1 and CDR2 are ENHRY and SYGVKD. In DNA form, the CDR3 reads TGTGCCATCAGAAGGAGCGGGGGGGACGGTGGTGAGCAGTTCTTC. It is translated as CAIRRSGGDGGEQFF.

Of note for this clone: Distinct nucleotide sequences in the sample also encode this CDR3. This rearrangement joins TRBV4-3 to TRBJ1-2, with no clear D. The germline V gene encodes CDR1 LGHNA and CDR2 YSLEER. Trimming removed 0 bases at V and 5 bases at J, with 7 bases between. This CDR3 comprises 13 residues. CDR3 region: CASSQDVQYGYTF. The CDR3 DNA is TGCGCCAGCAGCCAAGATGTCCAGTATGGCTACACCTTC.

The chain has TRBV25-1 and TRBJ1-1; D may be TRBD1 (5 bases). Germline-derived CDR1 and CDR2 are MGHDK and SYGVNS. CDR3 length: 13 residues. Trimming shortened V by 4 bases and J by 4 bases, and 10 bases separated the two germline ends. CDR3 DNA: TGTGCCAGCAGTGTGGCAACAGGCACTGAAGCTTTCTTT. It is translated as CASSVATGTEAFF.

The chain carries TRBV11-2 and TRBJ2-7, with 8 positions matching TRBD2. V lost 5 bases, J lost 4 bases, and 4 bases stayed unmatched. CDR3 size: 13 residues. CDR1 is SGHAT, CDR2 FQNNGV, per germline. CDR3 loop: CASSQGLEYEQYF. The CDR3 nucleotides read TGTGCCAGCAGCCAGGGACTAGAGTACGAGCAGTACTTC.

The V gene is TRBV5-1, the J gene TRBJ2-5; D may be TRBD2 (6 bases). V was cut by 4 bases and J by 1 base, with 11 bases left in between. The germline gives CDR1 SGHRS, CDR2 YFSETQ. CDR3 length: 14 residues. In nucleotides, the CDR3 is TGCGCCAGCAGCGGAGGGGTAATCCAAGAGACCCAGTACTTC. Protein sequence: CASSGGVIQETQYF.

The chain combines TRBV6-1 with TRBJ2-6; D uncertain. Germline V gives CDR1 MNHNS, CDR2 SASEGT. The CDR3 consists of 17 residues. V lost 1 base and J lost 0, with 10 bases in between. The CDR3 coding sequence is TGTGCCAGCAGTGAAGGAATGTTATCCTCTGGGGCCAACGTCCTGACTTTC. Translated, it gives CASSEGMLSSGANVLTF.

This rearrangement joins TRBV7-2 to TRBJ2-2; TRBD1 matches at 8 bases. The V gene end was trimmed by 4 bases and the J gene end by 12 bases; junction bases not matched to a gene: 13. Germline-derived CDR1 and CDR2 are SGHTA and FQGNSA. The CDR3 sequence is 15 residues long. CDR3 bases: TGTGCCAGCAGCTCCCCAGGGGGCACGGAACGAAAGCTGTTTTTT. Translated, it gives CASSSPGGTERKLFF.

The chain is built from TRBV9 and TRBJ2-5; D possibly matches TRBD1 or TRBD2 (5 bases each). This CDR3 region has 15 residues. From germline, CDR1 is SGDLS and CDR2 YYNGEE. Trimming took 5 bases from V and 4 from J, leaving 18 bases between them. The CDR3 DNA reads as TGTGCCAGCAGTAGGCCAGGGACCAGTCGAGAGACCCAGTACTTC. Translating it yields CASSRPGTSRETQYF. Full variable domain (missing parts from reference TRBV9 and TRBJ2-5): DSGVTQTPKHLITATGQRVTLRCSPRSGDLSVYWYQQSLDQGLQFLIQYYNGEERAKGNILERFSAQQFPDLHSELNLSSLELGDSALYFCASSRPGTSRETQYFGPGTRLLVL.

J is TRBJ2-1 and V is TRBV18; D call uncertain. V was shortened by 0 bases and J by 4 bases, with 7 bases between the two germline ends. Per the germline V gene, CDR1 is KGHSH and CDR2 is LQKENI. This CDR3 contains 14 residues. The chain's CDR3 is CASSPPTLYNEQFF. Written as DNA, the CDR3 is TGTGCCAGCTCACCACCAACCCTTTACAATGAGCAGTTCTTC.

J is TRBJ1-6 and V is TRBV6-5, with D uncertain. Germline CDR1 reads MNHEY; CDR2 reads SVGAGI. V was trimmed by 2 bases and J by 10 bases, leaving 9 bases between them. The CDR3 spans 13 residues. The CDR3 sequence is CASSYKVGSPLHF. CDR3 in DNA: TGTGCCAGCAGTTACAAAGTAGGCTCACCCCTCCACTTT.

This clone was found a few times. The rearrangement uses TRBV4-1 and TRBJ2-7; D may be TRBD1 (7 bases). This CDR3 has 14 residues. V was cut by 4 bases and J by 7 bases, with 17 bases left in between. Germline CDR1 reads MGHRA; CDR2 reads YSYEKL. In DNA, the CDR3 is TGCGCCAGCAGCCTACAAGACAGGGCGGGGGAGCAGTACTTC. This codes for CASSLQDRAGEQYF.

The rearrangement joins TRBV10-2 to TRBJ1-5; D gene unclear. Germline-derived CDR1 and CDR2 are WSHSY and SAAADI. V dropped 5 bases and J dropped 5 bases, with 10 bases sitting between them. The CDR3 consists of 13 residues. The CDR3 DNA reads TGCGCCAGCAGTCTTCAGGCCTATCAGCCCCAGCATTTT. Protein: CASSLQAYQPQHF.

The genes are TRBV6-5 and TRBJ1-2, with D uncertain. This CDR3 contains 11 residues. V shed 2 bases and J shed 14 bases, with 12 bases lying between them. Looked up from germline, CDR1 is MNHEY and CDR2 is SVGAGI. The CDR3: CASSYNSPGTF. The CDR3 DNA is TGTGCCAGCAGTTACAACAGCCCGGGTACCTTC.

The chain couples TRBV6-5 to TRBJ2-1, with D uncertain. The CDR3 has 12 residues. V was pared by 5 bases and J by 4 bases, with 6 bases between. The germline V gene has CDR1 MNHEY and CDR2 SVGAGI. The CDR3 region has the DNA TGTGCCAGCAGTCACGGGTACAATGAGCAGTTCTTC. Translating gives CASSHGYNEQFF.

The genes are TRBV27 and TRBJ1-1; a weak D match, TRBD1 (5 bases). V gave up 0 bases and J gave up 6 bases, with 14 bases separating them. Germline V gene sequence: CDR1 MNHEY, CDR2 SMNVEV (reference sequence). This CDR3 comprises 15 residues. CDR3 residues: CASSLSARGMAEAFF. CDR3 DNA: TGTGCCAGCAGTTTATCCGCGCGGGGGATGGCTGAAGCTTTCTTT.

The CDR3 nucleotides are TGTGCCAGCAGCCATGCTAGCGGATCCTACGAGCAGTACTTC. Its protein product is CASSHASGSYEQYF. The chain links TRBV4-2 to TRBJ2-7, with TRBD2 matching over 7 bases. V lost 3 bases and J lost 1; bases outside the gene matches: 3. Germline lookup yields CDR1 LGHNA and CDR2 YNFKEQ. This CDR3 region has 14 residues.

The CDR3 DNA is TGTGCCAGCAGGAGACAGGGCCCCAAAGAGACCCAGTACTTC. Translation: CASRRQGPKETQYF. The chain employs TRBV25-1 and TRBJ2-5; 7 bases fit TRBD1. Trimming took 6 bases from V and 3 from J; bases not matched to a gene: 7. The CDR3 length is 14 residues. Germline loops: CDR1 MGHDK, CDR2 SYGVNS.